This T cell receptor beta chain was sequenced for a study of vaccination effects on CD4 cells after COVID-19. Researchers isolated CD4+ T cells once 9 to 11 days of culture had elapsed. Using immunoSEQ multiplex PCR, the repertoire was profiled, and TCRdb retains in-frame clones only, with some absent. The repertoire includes more than 35,000 clones, 65% to 70% of them detected once, and 4% to 4.5% sits in the top ten. A single count supports this clone. Its specificity is unknown. Deletions cut 3 bases from V and 7 bases from J, with 12 bases between. This CDR3 has 13 amino acids. Germline lookup yields CDR1 SQVTM and CDR2 ANQGSEA.

The source is a human donor who received a COVID-19 vaccine. Sequenced material: CD4+ T cells from PBMCs cultured without peptide, taken before COVID-19 vaccination. This chain connects TRBV29-1 to TRBJ1-4, with D uncertain. CDR3: CSVDFGLGEKLFF. The CDR3 DNA reads as TGCAGCGTTGACTTTGGGCTCGGTGAAAAACTGTTTTTT.